Listed below are T cell receptor beta chains from one sample, sequenced in a study of monozygotic twins with inflammatory bowel disease. Reprocessing the 5' RACE reads, TCRdb reports a single entry for every CDR3 protein and omits DNA. The sample totals about 300,000 distinct CDR3 sequences; its top ten clones hold over 5.5%. Sequenced input: blood. Receptors originate from a human donor with ulcerative colitis or Crohn's disease, or a healthy co-twin of an affected twin (not recorded which). Each CDR3 is given with its conserved first and last residue. Each record gives: J gene, V gene, CDR3 protein.

TRBJ2-7	TRBV20-1	CSARDGGSHYEQYF
TRBJ1-1	TRBV7-8	CASSFDIRRTEAFF
TRBJ2-7	TRBV28	CASMPESSYEQYF
TRBJ2-7	TRBV20-1	CSAQMGQGFYEQYF
TRBJ2-3	TRBV20-1	CSAKAGASTDTQYF
TRBJ2-7	TRBV6-5	CASSYSGQGTDEQYF
TRBJ2-5	TRBV5-1	CASSSATTQETQYF
TRBJ1-1	TRBV5-1	CASSLAGYGGLGNTEAFF
TRBJ2-6	TRBV5-1	CASSFGGTSSGANVLTF
TRBJ1-2	TRBV9	CASSAGRFNSRGYTF
TRBJ2-7	TRBV20-1	CSAIRTSRGEQYF
TRBJ2-2	TRBV14	CASSQVKPRTGTGELFF
TRBJ2-7	TRBV15	CATSRPPSYEQYF
TRBJ1-2	TRBV28	CASSSPVEGLAYGYTF
TRBJ1-6	TRBV6-1	CASTARGAGLNSPLHF
TRBJ2-7	TRBV14	CASSHRTVFLSSEQYF
TRBJ2-7	TRBV21-1	CASHSGSGSYEQYF
TRBJ2-5	TRBV9	CASSVVGAVQETQYF
TRBJ2-1	TRBV9	CASSVAPQGDNEQFF
TRBJ2-2	TRBV7-2	CASSQPSSGELFF
TRBJ1-6	TRBV6-2/TRBV6-3	CATTTGPAGSPLHF
TRBJ2-5	TRBV18	CASSRIMGQETQYF
TRBJ2-1	TRBV28	CASSLWAGTGDRNEQFF
TRBJ2-3	TRBV28	CASSLWLAGSSTDTQYF
TRBJ2-7	TRBV6-4	CASRQDFGSYEQYF
TRBJ1-2	TRBV7-2	CASSLDPTNGYTF
TRBJ2-2	TRBV5-4	CASSFEGPSTGELFF
TRBJ2-5	TRBV23-1	CASSQTRCSQETQYF
TRBJ2-1	TRBV20-1	CSARTGTSGIKSSYNEQFF